Listed below are T cell receptor beta chains from one sample, sequenced in a study of blood T cell repertoires in COVID-19. Sequenced by immunoSEQ multiplex PCR; TCRdb stores in-frame clones only, minus some. The sample contains some 160,000 clones, about 83% of which appear only once. Material: peripheral blood. These TCRs come from an elderly woman with acute or convalescent COVID-19. CDR3s include the opening cysteine and the closing phenylalanine or tryptophan. A D gene is named only where the DNA matches it firmly. Expanded clones are given a class, and other clones once, few, many or no size at all.

TRBV7-2	TRBD2	-	TRBJ2-7	TGTGCCAGCAGCTTAGGGCCCCCTAGCGGGAGTGTCTACGAGCAGTACTTC	CASSLGPPSGSVYEQYF
TRBV9	-	once	TRBJ2-1	TGTGCCAGCAGCGTAGAATGGCGGGGCCCGTACAATGAGCAGTTCTTC	CASSVEWRGPYNEQFF
TRBV7-2	TRBD2	-	TRBJ2-1	TGTGCCAGCAGCCGCACCAGCGGGAGAGGTGATGAGCAGTTCTTC	CASSRTSGRGDEQFF
TRBV7-2	TRBD1	-	TRBJ2-7	TGTGCCAGCAGCTCCGGACAGGGGGGCGAGCAGTACTTC	CASSSGQGGEQYF
TRBV19	TRBD1	-	TRBJ2-3	TGTGCCAGTACTGACAGGGCCCTAAACACAGATACGCAGTATTTT	CASTDRALNTDTQYF
TRBV28	TRBD1	-	TRBJ1-2	TGTGCCAGCAGCGAAGAGGGGACAGCTAACTATGGCTACACCTTC	CASSEEGTANYGYTF
TRBV2	TRBD1	-	TRBJ2-2	TGTGCCAGCACCGGGACAGCCAACACCGGGGAGCTGTTTTTT	CASTGTANTGELFF
TRBV29-1	-	-	TRBJ2-7	TGCAGCGTTGTAAGTCGACCTTCGGGCGAGCAGTACTTC	CSVVSRPSGEQYF
TRBV19	TRBD2	-	TRBJ2-1	TGTGCCAGTAGTATACTCGGGGGGACCCTCTCCGAGTGGAAGCAGTTCTTC	CASSILGGTLSEWKQFF
TRBV29-1	TRBD1	-	TRBJ2-1	TGCAGCACGTTGGGGGGGACAGGGGCCAACAATGAGCAGTTCTTC	CSTLGGTGANNEQFF
TRBV30	TRBD2	-	TRBJ2-5	TGTGCCTGGAGCCGCGGGACTAGCGGGAGAAGGGAGACCCAGTACTTC	CAWSRGTSGRRETQYF
TRBV6-5	TRBD1	-	TRBJ2-7	TGTGCCAGCAGAACACAGGGGGTGTCCTACGAGCAGTACTTC	CASRTQGVSYEQYF
TRBV14	TRBD1	-	TRBJ1-5	TGTGCCAGCAGCCAAGATTGGAGGACAGGGGGCTTCAATCAGCCCCAGCATTTT	CASSQDWRTGGFNQPQHF
TRBV5-4	-	-	TRBJ1-3	TGTGCCAGCAGCTACGGAGTCTCTGGAAACACCATATATTTT	CASSYGVSGNTIYF
TRBV5-1	-	once	TRBJ2-7	TGCGCCAGCAGCTTGGAACTCGGCTCCTACGAGCAGTACTTC	CASSLELGSYEQYF
TRBV10-2	-	-	TRBJ2-1	TGCGCCAGCAGTGACAGGGGAGGGTGGAATGAGCAGTTCTTC	CASSDRGGWNEQFF
TRBV29-1	TRBD1	once	TRBJ1-1	TGCAGCGTAAGACGGGACAGTTTGTCGGACACTGAAGCTTTCTTT	CSVRRDSLSDTEAFF
TRBV29-1	-	-	TRBJ1-1	TGCAGCGGGCGACAGGTAGGGAACACTGAAGCTTTCTTT	CSGRQVGNTEAFF
TRBV10-2	TRBD1	-	TRBJ2-2	TGCGCCAGCAGGACAGGGGCCGTAGCGAGCGGGGAGCTGTTTTTT	CASRTGAVASGELFF
TRBV7-8	TRBD2	-	TRBJ2-1	TGTGCCAGCAGACTTAGCGGGGGGTACAGGAATGAGCAGTTCTTC	CASRLSGGYRNEQFF
TRBV5-4	TRBD1	-	TRBJ2-7	TGTGCCAGCAGCTTTCCCCAGGGGGCTCGGAACGAGCAGTACTTC	CASSFPQGARNEQYF
TRBV6-2/TRBV6-3	-	-	TRBJ1-5	TGTGCCAGCAGTTCGTATAGTTTCAATCAGCCCCAGCATTTT	CASSSYSFNQPQHF
TRBV15	TRBD2	once	TRBJ2-1	TGTGCCACCAGCAGAGACTCCGGACTAGCGAACTACAATGAGCAGTTCTTC	CATSRDSGLANYNEQFF
TRBV6-5	TRBD1	few	TRBJ2-5	TGTGCCAGCAGTTACTCCGGGACAGGGATTGGAGAGACCCAGTACTTC	CASSYSGTGIGETQYF
TRBV30	-	-	TRBJ1-4	TGTGCCTGGAGTTCCCGGGGTCGAACTAATGAAAAACTGTTTTTT	CAWSSRGRTNEKLFF
TRBV30	-	-	TRBJ1-6	TGTGCCTGGCTACAAGGAGGGCCTTCACCCCTCCACTTT	CAWLQGGPSPLHF
TRBV6-4	-	-	TRBJ2-1	TGTGCCAGCAGTCGAGGCCGGGGCTCCTACAATGAGCAGTTCTTC	CASSRGRGSYNEQFF
TRBV7-2	TRBD1	-	TRBJ2-5	TGTGCCAGCAGCTTAGGGGGGACAGGGAGGAGAGAGACCCAGTACTTC	CASSLGGTGRRETQYF
TRBV2	TRBD2	-	TRBJ2-5	TGTGCCAGCAGTTTTACCAGGGAGGGAGAGACCCAGTACTTC	CASSFTREGETQYF
TRBV27	-	-	TRBJ2-7	TGTGCCAGCAGTTTCGGGGAGAGCTCCTACGAGCAGTACTTC	CASSFGESSYEQYF
TRBV4-1	-	-	TRBJ2-1	TGCGCCAGCAGCCAAGATTCGGCAGGGCCCTACAATGAGCAGTTCTTC	CASSQDSAGPYNEQFF
TRBV5-1	-	-	TRBJ1-4	TGCGCCAGCAGCTTGGGTAGTTCAAATACTAATGAAAAACTGTTTTTT	CASSLGSSNTNEKLFF
TRBV19	TRBD1	-	TRBJ1-2	TGTGCCAGTAGGCCAGGGGGTCTTAACTATGGCTACACCTTC	CASRPGGLNYGYTF
TRBV2	TRBD2	-	TRBJ2-5	TGTGCCAGCAGCGCAGGACTAGCGGGGACAGAGACCCAGTACTTC	CASSAGLAGTETQYF
TRBV10-3	TRBD1	-	TRBJ1-1	TGTGCCATCAGAGAACGGGGACAGGCAAACACTGAAGCTTTCTTT	CAIRERGQANTEAFF
TRBV7-9	TRBD2	-	TRBJ2-1	TGTGCCAGCAGCTTAAGGGCGGGAGGGGCCTCAATCTCCTACAATGAGCAGTTCTTC	CASSLRAGGASISYNEQFF
TRBV14	-	few	TRBJ2-2	TGTGCCAGCAGCCAAGTTTTGCGGACCGGGGAGCTGTTTTTT	CASSQVLRTGELFF
TRBV3-1/TRBV3-2	-	once	TRBJ2-3	TGTGCCAGCAGCCAAGACACTAGCGCCGGGGGGCGGAGTACGCAGTATTTT	CASSQDTSAGGRSTQYF
TRBV30	-	-	TRBJ1-1	TGTGCCTGGAGTGCTGGCGGGAGGACTGAAGCTTTCTTT	CAWSAGGRTEAFF
TRBV19	-	-	TRBJ2-1	TGTGCCAGTAGTCTCCCCTCCAGCGGGCCCTCCTACAATGAGCAGTTCTTC	CASSLPSSGPSYNEQFF
TRBV10-1	TRBD1	-	TRBJ2-7	TGCGCCAGCAGCGAAGGACAGGGGAGGTATCGCTACGAGCAGTACTTC	CASSEGQGRYRYEQYF
TRBV15	TRBD2	-	TRBJ2-7	TGTGCCACCAGCAGAGATGGGACTAGCGGCGAGCAGTACTTC	CATSRDGTSGEQYF
TRBV28	TRBD2	-	TRBJ2-2	TGTGCCAGCAGACAAGCGGGAGGACTGACCGGGGAGCTGTTTTTT	CASRQAGGLTGELFF
TRBV11-2	TRBD2	-	TRBJ2-7	TGTGCCAGCAGCCCAAGGAATAGCGGGTCCACGGGAGAGCAGTACTTC	CASSPRNSGSTGEQYF
TRBV29-1	-	-	TRBJ2-1	TGCAGCGTTGAAGAGCAGGATCTTTACAATGAGCAGTTCTTC	CSVEEQDLYNEQFF
TRBV10-3	TRBD1	-	TRBJ2-1	TGTGCCATCAGGAAAACAGGGGCAGAAGAGCAGTTCTTC	CAIRKTGAEEQFF
TRBV5-1	TRBD1	-	TRBJ2-3	TGCGCCAGCAGCTTGTCAGGGGGTAGCACAGATACGCAGTATTTT	CASSLSGGSTDTQYF
TRBV30	TRBD1	-	TRBJ2-7	TGTGCCTGGAGTGCTTGGGACAGGGTGGGCGAGCAGTACTTC	CAWSAWDRVGEQYF
TRBV11-3	TRBD2	-	TRBJ2-2	TGTGCCAGCAGCTTAAGGAGCGGCGGGACTACGCCCGGGGAGCTGTTTTTT	CASSLRSGGTTPGELFF
TRBV27	-	once	TRBJ2-2	TGTGCCAGCAGTCAAAGGGGTTCGAACACCGGGGAGCTGTTTTTT	CASSQRGSNTGELFF
TRBV19	TRBD1	-	TRBJ1-2	TGTGCCAGTAGTACTGGGACAGGGGGAAACTATGGCTACACCTTC	CASSTGTGGNYGYTF
TRBV5-1	TRBD1	few	TRBJ1-3	TGCGCCAGCAGCTTGGCTACCCACAGGGGTTTTGGAAACACCATATATTTT	CASSLATHRGFGNTIYF
TRBV15	-	-	TRBJ2-7	TGTGCCACCAGCAGAGCCGGGACAAACTACGAGCAGTACTTC	CATSRAGTNYEQYF
TRBV28	-	-	TRBJ2-7	TGTGCCAGCAGCCTCAGGAGGGAGCAGTACTTC	CASSLRREQYF
TRBV18	-	-	TRBJ2-7	TGTGCCAGCTCAGCCGGGACAAATTACGAGCAGTACTTC	CASSAGTNYEQYF